The present T cell receptor beta chain was sequenced within a study of cytomegalovirus exposure and HLA in healthy donors. Nominally healthy donors were sampled, though unrecorded immune exposures were likely. A note on this clone: The antigen remains unidentified.

Overall study findings and caveats: Later analysis identified a missense DCLRE1C variant that was linked to TCR beta V- and J-gene trimming. The study dropped some indistinguishable V segments, TRBV6-2 and TRBV6-3 among them.

PCR amplification relied on 60 Vbeta primers (plus 13 Jbeta primers). Produced via immunoSEQ multiplex PCR; TCRdb's table is partial and in-frame only. The sample has around 240,000 clones, roughly 80% seen once. The V gene's germline CDR1 is SGHRS and CDR2 YFSETQ. CDR3 size: 14 residues. Trimming cost V 2 bases and J 3 bases; bases outside gene matches: 4. The chain is built from TRBV5-1 and TRBJ1-2; 7 nucleotides align to TRBD1. The sequencing input was PBMCs. The sequence was collected from a woman aged 40 to 50 in good health and CMV-seropositive. The CDR3 loop reads CASSFYDRDYGYTF. CDR3 nucleotides: TGCGCCAGCAGCTTCTATGACAGGGACTATGGCTACACCTTC. Full variable domain (remainder filled in from reference TRBV5-1 and TRBJ1-2): KAGVTQTPRYLIKTRGQQVTLSCSPISGHRSVSWYQQTPGQGLQFLFEYFSETQRNKGNFPGRFSGRQFSNSRSEMNVSTLELGDSALYLCASSFYDRDYGYTFGSGTRLTVV.